These 32 T cell receptor beta chains were sequenced from one sample in a study of cytomegalovirus exposure and HLA in healthy donors. Profiled with immunoSEQ multiplex PCR; TCRdb holds only in-frame clones, not every one. Of roughly 250,000 clones in the sample, approximately 83% were seen once. The sequenced sample consisted of PBMCs. These receptors all stem from a woman younger than 45 in good health and CMV-seropositive.

This chain joins TRBV27 and TRBJ2-1, with D unresolved. Looked up from germline, CDR1 is MNHEY and CDR2 is SMNVEV (reference sequence). The CDR3 covers 15 residues. V was shortened by 4 bases and J by 1 base, with 11 bases between the two germline ends. CDR3 loop: CASSSIESSYNEQFF. As DNA, the CDR3 is TGTGCCAGCAGTTCTATCGAGAGTTCCTACAATGAGCAGTTCTTC.

The V and J genes are TRBV6-6 and TRBJ2-5; 7 nucleotides agree with TRBD1. Looked up from germline, CDR1 is MNHNY and CDR2 is SVGAGI (reference sequence). V lost 4 bases, J lost 0 bases, and 8 bases stayed unmatched. There are 16 residues in the CDR3. The CDR3 coding sequence is TGTGCCAGCAGTTGGACGGGACAGAGGTACCAAGAGACCCAGTACTTC. Protein: CASSWTGQRYQETQYF.

This rearrangement joins TRBV15 to TRBJ1-1, with D possibly TRBD1 on 6 matching bases. The CDR3 runs to 19 residues. In germline, CDR1 is LNHNV, CDR2 YYDKDF (reference sequence). V was clipped by 1 base and J by 0 bases, with 21 bases between them. The CDR3 is CATSRGMGLGGHMNTEAFF. The CDR3, as DNA: TGTGCCACCAGCAGAGGAATGGGTTTAGGGGGACATATGAACACTGAAGCTTTCTTT. The whole variable domain, remainder taken from reference TRBV15 and TRBJ1-1, is DAMVIQNPRYQVTQFGKPVTLSCSQTLNHNVMYWYQQKSSQAPKLLFHYYDKDFNNEADTPDNFQSRRPNTSFCFLDIRSPGLGDTAMYLCATSRGMGLGGHMNTEAFFGQGTRLTVV.

The J gene is TRBJ2-1, the V gene TRBV18; 9 nucleotides line up with TRBD2. The CDR3 totals 16 residues. CDR1 and CDR2 from the germline V gene are KGHSH and LQKENI. The junction had 4 bases not matched to a gene; V was cut back by 1 base and J by 3 bases. This CDR3 is CASSPRLAADYNEQFF. For the CDR3, the DNA is TGTGCCAGCTCACCACGACTAGCGGCTGACTACAATGAGCAGTTCTTC.

This clone was seen a single time. The genes are TRBV19 and TRBJ1-5, with 11 bases fitting TRBD1. From germline, CDR1 is LNHDA and CDR2 SQIVND (reference sequence). The CDR3 has 15 amino acids. The V and J ends lost 6 bases and 6 bases, in that order; junction bases with no gene match: 7. The CDR3 reads CASRYLGTGGQPQHF. For the CDR3, the DNA is TGTGCCAGTAGATATCTCGGGACAGGGGGTCAGCCCCAGCATTTT. The variable domain in full, with the rest retrieved from reference TRBV19 and TRBJ1-5, is DGGITQSPKYLFRKEGQNVTLSCEQNLNHDAMYWYRQDPGQGLRLIYYSQIVNDFQKGDIAEGYSVSREKKESFPLTVTSAQKNPTAFYLCASRYLGTGGQPQHFGDGTRLSIL.

The chain recombines TRBV14 with TRBJ2-1; 8 bases match TRBD1. The V gene's germline CDR1 is SGHDN and CDR2 FVKESK. V lost 0 bases and J lost 5; bases outside the gene matches: 6. The CDR3 runs to 16 residues. In nucleotides, the CDR3 is TGTGCCAGCAGCCAAGATCAAGGACAGGGCCACAATGAGCAGTTCTTC. This translates into CASSQDQGQGHNEQFF. The full variable domain, its missing parts supplied by reference TRBV14 and TRBJ2-1, is EAGVTQFPSHSVIEKGQTVTLRCDPISGHDNLYWYRRVMGKEIKFLLHFVKESKQDESGMPNNRFLAERTGGTYSTLKVQPAELEDSGVYFCASSQDQGQGHNEQFFGPGTRLTVL.

This chain connects TRBV15 to TRBJ1-1; D perhaps matches TRBD1 (5 bases). V was shortened by 5 bases and J by 1 base, with 20 bases between the two germline ends. CDR3 length: 17 residues. The V gene's germline CDR1 is LNHNV and CDR2 YYDKDF (reference sequence). CDR3 sequence reads: CATSGGGLRFRNTEAFF. Here the CDR3 DNA reads TGTGCCACCAGCGGGGGGGGTCTAAGGTTTCGGAACACTGAAGCTTTCTTT.

The V call is TRBV7-9, the J call TRBJ2-2, with TRBD2 identical over 14 bases. This CDR3 has 17 amino acids. Trimming removed 4 bases from V and 5 bases from J; junction bases left unmatched: 6. The V gene's germline CDR1 is SEHNR and CDR2 FQNEAQ (reference sequence). The CDR3 coding sequence is TGTGCCAGCAGCTCGACTAGCGGGAGGGCGTTAACCGGGGAGCTGTTTTTT. Its translation is CASSSTSGRALTGELFF.

This clone has just one count. This chain links TRBV6-1 with TRBJ2-6, with a tentative D call TRBD2 (6 bases). The CDR3 length is 14 residues. Germline-derived CDR1 and CDR2 are MNHNS and SASEGT. V was clipped by 7 bases and J by 0 bases, with 7 bases between them. CDR3 sequence (DNA): TGTGCCAGCAAGGAGGGCTCTGGGGCCAACGTCCTGACTTTC. It codes for CASKEGSGANVLTF.

This clone has just a few counts. This sequence joins TRBV11-3 and TRBJ1-1; D gene ambiguous. This CDR3 has 15 residues. Between the trimmed V and J ends, which lost 1 base and 1 base, there was a span of 10 bases. The germline CDR1 and CDR2 sequences are SGHNT and YENEEA. The CDR3 DNA follows: TGTGCCAGCAGCTTAGGTGGCAGTCAGAACACTGAAGCTTTCTTT. Protein product: CASSLGGSQNTEAFF.

The CDR3 DNA reads TGTGCCAGCAGTTACTCCGGGTTCCGGGAGCAGTTCTTC. Its translation: CASSYSGFREQFF. The V gene is TRBV6-6, the J gene TRBJ2-1, with unresolved D. In germline, CDR1 is MNHNY, CDR2 SVGAGI (reference sequence). Trimming removed 0 bases at V and 10 bases at J, with 10 bases between. This CDR3 comprises 13 residues.

The rearrangement uses TRBV13 and TRBJ1-4, with unresolved D. Germline CDR1 and CDR2: PRHDT and FYEKMQ (reference sequence). The CDR3 totals 16 residues. V dropped 5 bases and J dropped 4 bases, with 17 bases sitting between them. CDR3 region: CASSPRFEGHNEKLFF. DNA for the CDR3: TGTGCCAGCAGCCCCAGGTTTGAGGGTCATAATGAAAAACTGTTTTTT.

This rearrangement joins TRBV15 to TRBJ2-7; TRBD2 matches 13 bases. This CDR3 is built from 18 residues. The V gene's germline CDR1 is LNHNV and CDR2 YYDKDF (reference sequence). V lost 5 bases, J lost 3 bases, and 13 bases stayed unmatched. The DNA of the CDR3 is TGTGCCACCAGCGGCTTATTCGGACTAGCGGGAGTTCGCTACGAGCAGTACTTC. Residues: CATSGLFGLAGVRYEQYF. The full variable domain, with the rest looked up from reference TRBV15 and TRBJ2-7, is DAMVIQNPRYQVTQFGKPVTLSCSQTLNHNVMYWYQQKSSQAPKLLFHYYDKDFNNEADTPDNFQSRRPNTSFCFLDIRSPGLGDTAMYLCATSGLFGLAGVRYEQYFGPGTRLTVT.

This clone was detected only once. The genes are TRBV7-9 and TRBJ2-7, with D maybe TRBD2 (6 bases). Germline loops: CDR1 SEHNR, CDR2 FQNEAQ (reference sequence). V was shortened by 1 base and J by 4 bases, with 11 bases between the two germline ends. The CDR3 loop spans 14 amino acids. CDR3 sequence reads: CASSLGGGVYEQYF. The DNA for the CDR3 is TGTGCCAGCAGCTTAGGGGGAGGTGTGTACGAGCAGTACTTC.

The rearrangement joins TRBV2 to TRBJ1-5, with a tentative D call TRBD1 (6 bases). Germline CDR1 SNHLY, CDR2 FYNNEI. The CDR3 is 14 amino acids. V shed 6 bases and J shed 4 bases, with 13 bases lying between them. DNA of the CDR3: TGTGCCAGCAGGCGCTTGGACAGAAATCAGCCCCAGCATTTT. Its translation is CASRRLDRNQPQHF.

In this sample, this clone turned up once. V and J are TRBV7-9 and TRBJ1-4; 9 nucleotides align to TRBD1. V gave up 5 bases and J gave up 6 bases; unmatched junction bases: 10. This CDR3 is 16 amino acids long. Per germline, CDR1 SEHNR and CDR2 FQNEAQ (reference sequence). The chain's CDR3 is CASSLVVGTGYEKLFF. DNA for the CDR3: TGTGCCAGCAGCCTCGTAGTAGGGACAGGGTATGAAAAACTGTTTTTT.

The chain combines TRBV9 with TRBJ2-5; TRBD2 matches 8 bases. V trimming: 5 bases; J trimming: 5 bases; junction bases outside the gene matches: 8. Germline CDR1 reads SGDLS; CDR2 reads YYNGEE. The CDR3 loop spans 14 amino acids. The CDR3 loop is CASSVLSSGETQYF. In DNA, the CDR3 is TGTGCCAGCAGTGTTCTATCTAGCGGGGAGACCCAGTACTTC. Complete variable domain (other parts from reference TRBV9 and TRBJ2-5): DSGVTQTPKHLITATGQRVTLRCSPRSGDLSVYWYQQSLDQGLQFLIQYYNGEERAKGNILERFSAQQFPDLHSELNLSSLELGDSALYFCASSVLSSGETQYFGPGTRLLVL.

The chain couples TRBV6-5 to TRBJ2-7, with 9 bases identical to TRBD1. Germline V gene lookup returns CDR1 MNHEY and CDR2 SVGAGI. Trimming took 7 bases from V and 5 from J; bases not matched to a gene: 9. The CDR3 loop spans 14 amino acids. The CDR3 coding sequence is TGTGCCAGCACCCGCGGGACAGGGCTAGACGAGCAGTACTTC. This sequence encodes CASTRGTGLDEQYF.

This sequence joins TRBV12-5 and TRBJ2-1, with 7 bases aligning to TRBD1. Unmatched junction bases numbered 9, after V lost 3 bases and J lost 4 bases. The CDR3 sequence is 16 residues long. CDR1 and CDR2 (germline): LGHNT, FRNRAP. This chain's CDR3 is CASGLEIGGAYNEQFF. As DNA, the CDR3 is TGTGCTAGTGGTTTAGAAATAGGGGGCGCGTACAATGAGCAGTTCTTC.

The chain has TRBV5-1 and TRBJ2-1; 8 positions agree with TRBD1. Germline V gene lookup returns CDR1 SGHRS and CDR2 YFSETQ. CDR3 length equals 15 residues. V lost 3 bases, J lost 5 bases, and 7 bases stayed unmatched. This chain's CDR3 is CASSSGRDRNNEQFF. CDR3 coding DNA: TGCGCCAGCAGCTCGGGACGGGACAGGAACAATGAGCAGTTCTTC.

The chain has TRBV6-6 and TRBJ1-2; D remains ambiguous. There are 13 residues in the CDR3. Germline loops: CDR1 MNHNY, CDR2 SVGAGI (reference sequence). V was pared by 3 bases and J by 8 bases, with 13 bases between. CDR3 in amino acids: CASSYQDLRGYTF. As DNA, the CDR3 is TGTGCCAGCAGTTATCAGGATCTTCGGGGCTACACCTTC.

The chain is built from TRBV4-2 and TRBJ2-3; no clear D. V was trimmed by 4 bases and J by 0 bases, leaving 14 bases between them. Germline lookup yields CDR1 LGHNA and CDR2 YNFKEQ. The CDR3 has 16 residues. The CDR3 nucleotides read TGTGCCAGCAGCCCGTTAGTCTCCCTTAGCACAGATACGCAGTATTTT. Translated: CASSPLVSLSTDTQYF.

CDR3 sequence: CASSRSGLAGDDEQFF. The CDR3 nucleotides read TGTGCCAGCAGCCGCTCTGGACTAGCGGGAGACGATGAGCAGTTCTTC. This sequence joins TRBV7-2 and TRBJ2-1, with 13 bases matching TRBD2. The ends lost 5 bases at V and 8 bases at J; junction bases unmatched: 9. CDR1 and CDR2 from the germline V gene are SGHTA and FQGNSA. The CDR3 runs 16 residues.

Only a few counts were recorded for this clone. The rearrangement uses TRBV7-2 and TRBJ2-7; D remains unclear. Germline CDR1 is SGHTA and CDR2 is FQGNSA. The CDR3 runs 11 residues. V gave up 3 bases and J gave up 7 bases, with 7 bases separating them. DNA of the CDR3: TGTGCCAGCAGCTTTAGTTGGGAGCAGTACTTC. Its protein is CASSFSWEQYF.

The CDR3 reads CATSRDGDRDREPFF. The CDR3 DNA reads TGTGCCACCAGCAGAGATGGCGACCGGGACAGGGAACCGTTTTTT. This rearrangement joins TRBV15 to TRBJ1-4; 9 nucleotides agree with TRBD1. CDR1 is LNHNV and CDR2 is YYDKDF in the germline V gene (reference sequence). This CDR3 comprises 15 residues. V trimming: 0 bases; J trimming: 16 bases; junction bases outside the gene matches: 12.

The rearrangement uses TRBV5-1 and TRBJ1-3; unclear D gene. The CDR3 totals 16 residues. Germline loops: CDR1 SGHRS, CDR2 YFSETQ. Between the trimmed V and J ends, which lost 0 bases and 0 bases, there was a span of 10 bases. The CDR3 spells CASSLEPGDSGNTIYF. The DNA of the CDR3 is TGCGCCAGCAGCTTGGAACCGGGAGACTCTGGAAACACCATATATTTT.

The chain joins TRBV7-3 to TRBJ2-7, with D possibly being TRBD1 (7 bases). The germline V gene encodes CDR1 SGHTA and CDR2 FQGTGA. The CDR3 runs to 13 residues. Trimming took off 3 bases at V and 7 bases at J, with 13 bases between the two ends. CDR3 amino acids: CASSFSPGGEQYF. The CDR3 nucleotides are TGTGCCAGCAGCTTCTCCCCAGGGGGGGAGCAGTACTTC.

The chain links TRBV9 to TRBJ2-1; 13 bases fit TRBD2. This CDR3 region has 15 residues. V shed 5 bases and J 6 bases; nucleotides not matched to a gene: 5. Germline-derived CDR1 and CDR2 are SGDLS and YYNGEE. This CDR3 reads CASSTGLAGVNEQFF. The DNA for the CDR3 is TGTGCCAGCAGTACCGGACTAGCGGGAGTCAATGAGCAGTTCTTC.

This chain uses TRBV11-2 with TRBJ1-4; D is uncertain. This CDR3 comprises 15 residues. From germline, CDR1 is SGHAT and CDR2 FQNNGV. With 0 bases removed from V and 3 bases from J, the gap between germline ends came to 8 bases. In DNA, the CDR3 is TGTGCCAGCAGCTTAGAGGTGGCAGCTAATGAAAAACTGTTTTTT. Amino acid sequence: CASSLEVAANEKLFF. The full variable domain, in which reference TRBV11-2 and TRBJ1-4 provide the parts outside the CDR3, is EAGVAQSPRYKIIEKRQSVAFWCNPISGHATLYWYQQILGQGPKLLIQFQNNGVVDDSQLPKDRFSAERLKGVDSTLKIQPAKLEDSAVYLCASSLEVAANEKLFFGSGTQLSVL.

The chain recombines TRBV30 with TRBJ2-2; the match to TRBD2 covers 10 bases. Trimming cost V 6 bases and J 2 bases; bases outside gene matches: 12. CDR3 size: 17 residues. CDR1 GTSNPN and CDR2 SVGIG come from the germline V gene (reference sequence). The CDR3 DNA follows: TGTGCCTGCCTCACGCCGGGACTAGCGTCCAACACCGGGGAGCTGTTTTTT. Translation: CACLTPGLASNTGELFF.

The chain carries TRBV10-1 and TRBJ1-5; 7 positions match TRBD1. Germline V gene lookup returns CDR1 WNHNN and CDR2 SYGVQD (reference sequence). The CDR3 runs to 14 residues. Germline trimming cut 8 bases from V and 3 bases from J; bases unmatched to any gene: 7. The CDR3 sequence is CASSATGINQPQHF. The CDR3 coding sequence is TGCGCCAGCTCTGCGACAGGGATCAATCAGCCCCAGCATTTT.

The chain is built from TRBV19 and TRBJ2-7, with 15 bases aligning to TRBD2. CDR3 length: 15 residues. Germline trimming cut 4 bases from V and 4 bases from J; bases unmatched to any gene: 2. Germline V gene sequence: CDR1 LNHDA, CDR2 SQIVND (reference sequence). Here the CDR3 DNA reads TGTGCCAGTAGTAGGGGACTAGCGGGAGGATACGAGCAGTACTTC. This gives the protein CASSRGLAGGYEQYF.